What follows is one T cell receptor (beta chain) and its context. The data were taken from a study of naive and memory T cell subsets. The library had UMIs added by 3' ligation of an oligonucleotide to TCR cDNA. RNA was extracted from approximately 2.4 ml of whole blood of healthy adults. Unsorted total RNA, roughly 1 to 1,100 ng, was DNase treated before reverse transcription. Four PCR rounds used nested alpha and beta constant region primers plus the SP2 primer. For blood and skin samples, reverse transcription used TCR alpha and beta constant primers. TCRdb independently ran MiXCR on the 5' RACE reads; one entry per CDR3 protein. This sample has around 56,000 distinct CDR3 sequences, with around 8% found just once. The clonotype comes from a female donor in good health.

CDR3 sequence: CASSLSLYYTEAFF. The CDR3, as DNA: TGTGCCAGCAGTTTATCCCTTTACTACACTGAAGCTTTCTTT. J is TRBJ1-1 and V is TRBV12-3 or TRBV12-4; D remains unclear. Trimming removed 2 bases from V and 3 bases from J, with 10 bases in between. The CDR3 consists of 14 residues.